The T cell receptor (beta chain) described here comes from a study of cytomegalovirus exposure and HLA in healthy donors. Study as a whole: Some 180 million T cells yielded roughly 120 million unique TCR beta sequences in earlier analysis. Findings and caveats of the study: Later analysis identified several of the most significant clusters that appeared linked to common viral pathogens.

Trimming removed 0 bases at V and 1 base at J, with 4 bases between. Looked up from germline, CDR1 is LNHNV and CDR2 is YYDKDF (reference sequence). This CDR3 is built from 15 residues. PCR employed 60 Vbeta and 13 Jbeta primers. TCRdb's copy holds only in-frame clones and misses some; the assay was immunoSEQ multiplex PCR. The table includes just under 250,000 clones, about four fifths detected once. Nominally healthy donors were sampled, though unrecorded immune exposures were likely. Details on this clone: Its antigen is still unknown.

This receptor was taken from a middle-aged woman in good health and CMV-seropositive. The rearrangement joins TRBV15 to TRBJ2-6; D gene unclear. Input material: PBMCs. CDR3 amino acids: CATSRDNSGANVLTF. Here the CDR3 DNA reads TGTGCCACCAGCAGAGACAATTCTGGGGCCAACGTCCTGACTTTC.